Listed below are T cell receptor beta chains from one sample, sequenced in a study of CD8+ T cells in alopecia areata. Using immunoSEQ multiplex PCR, the repertoire was profiled, and TCRdb retains in-frame clones only, with some absent. The sample carries about 210,000 clones, over 40% recorded once. The starting material was CD4+ T cells sorted from blood, obtained between weeks 36 and 40, from a patient treated with tofacitinib. These receptors originate from a human donor with alopecia areata. CDR3s include the opening cysteine and the closing phenylalanine or tryptophan. The D gene is left open where the match is weak. Not every row has a clone size; where given, it reads once, few, many or a size class.

clone_size: -; d_call: TRBD1; j_call: TRBJ1-2; v_call: TRBV5-1; cdr3_nt: TGCGCCAGCAGCCCAGCGGGGGGACAGGGGATCACCTTC; cdr3_aa: CASSPAGGQGITF
clone_size: -; d_call: TRBD2; j_call: TRBJ2-5; v_call: TRBV11-2; cdr3_nt: TGTGCCAGCAGCTTATATCAAGGACTAGCGGGAGTACGTGGGGAGACCCAGTACTTC; cdr3_aa: CASSLYQGLAGVRGETQYF
clone_size: -; d_call: TRBD1; j_call: TRBJ1-2; v_call: TRBV9; cdr3_nt: TGTGCCAGCAGCGTAGATGACAGGGGTCATTATGGCTACACCTTC; cdr3_aa: CASSVDDRGHYGYTF
clone_size: few; d_call: -; j_call: TRBJ1-5; v_call: TRBV28; cdr3_nt: TGTGCCGGATCTAAGGACACCAAGCCCCAGCATTTT; cdr3_aa: CAGSKDTKPQHF
clone_size: few; d_call: TRBD2; j_call: TRBJ2-7; v_call: TRBV2; cdr3_nt: TGTGCCAGCAGTTGGGGGGGGACCGACTCCTACGAGCAGTACTTC; cdr3_aa: CASSWGGTDSYEQYF
clone_size: -; d_call: -; j_call: TRBJ2-3; v_call: TRBV5-4; cdr3_nt: TGTGCCAGCAGCTTGGGCGGATCCTCGCGAGCAGATACGCAGTATTTT; cdr3_aa: CASSLGGSSRADTQYF
clone_size: few; d_call: -; j_call: TRBJ2-5; v_call: TRBV5-1; cdr3_nt: TGCGCCAGCAGCCGAGTAGCCACGATTGGGGAGACCCAGTACTTC; cdr3_aa: CASSRVATIGETQYF
clone_size: -; d_call: TRBD1; j_call: TRBJ2-7; v_call: TRBV28; cdr3_nt: TGTGCCAGCAGCTTATTTACAGGGGGGCTCGAGCAGTACTTC; cdr3_aa: CASSLFTGGLEQYF
clone_size: few; d_call: TRBD1; j_call: TRBJ2-5; v_call: TRBV29-1; cdr3_nt: TGCAGCGTCTGGGACAGTGTGAAGACCCAGTACTTC; cdr3_aa: CSVWDSVKTQYF
clone_size: -; d_call: -; j_call: TRBJ2-2; v_call: TRBV30; cdr3_nt: TGTGCCTGGAGGGGAAGGGCCGGGGAGCTGTTTTTT; cdr3_aa: CAWRGRAGELFF